Following are 21 T cell receptor beta chains from one sample sequenced in a study of blood T cell repertoires in COVID-19. Using immunoSEQ multiplex PCR, the repertoire was profiled, and TCRdb retains in-frame clones only, with some absent. The data contain about 140,000 clones, around 88% of them singletons. The sequenced sample was peripheral blood. These TCRs come from a human donor in a cohort sampled during active COVID-19.

The chain combines TRBV27 with TRBJ2-1; the match to TRBD1 covers 7 bases. This CDR3 contains 17 residues. The junction had 14 bases not matched to a gene; V was cut back by 2 bases and J by 7 bases. Germline V gene data show CDR1 as MNHEY and CDR2 as SMNVEV (reference sequence). CDR3 protein: CASSLLLGAQGSNEQFF. The CDR3 region has the DNA TGTGCCAGCAGTTTACTGTTAGGGGCACAGGGGTCGAATGAGCAGTTCTTC.

This chain connects TRBV6-4 to TRBJ2-7; 10 bases line up with TRBD2. Per germline, CDR1 MRHNA and CDR2 SNTAGT. This CDR3 has 15 amino acids. With 6 bases clipped from V and 6 bases from J, the junction kept 11 bases outside the gene matches. Here the CDR3 DNA reads TGTGCCAGCAGACATGCTAGGCTAGCGGGAGTCGAGCAGTACTTC. It encodes CASRHARLAGVEQYF.

J is TRBJ2-5 and V is TRBV19, with TRBD1 identical over 9 bases. Germline CDR1 is LNHDA and CDR2 is SQIVND (reference sequence). The J segment lost 7 bases and the V segment lost 3 bases, leaving 6 bases of the junction unmatched. This CDR3 contains 14 residues. The DNA for the CDR3 is TGTGCCAGTAGTATGACAGGGGGGCGGGGGACCCAGTACTTC. Translating gives CASSMTGGRGTQYF.

A single count supports this clone. The V and J genes are TRBV5-1 and TRBJ2-7; D may be TRBD2 (6 bases). Germline assignment: CDR1 SGHRS and CDR2 YFSETQ. The V gene lost 2 bases and the J gene lost 0 bases, with 12 bases spanning the gap. This CDR3 is 15 amino acids long. The CDR3 region is CASSLGAGSSYEQYF. The CDR3 DNA sequence: TGCGCCAGCAGCTTAGGGGCGGGGAGCTCCTACGAGCAGTACTTC.

A single count supports this clone. The chain combines TRBV30 with TRBJ2-7; D perhaps matches TRBD1 (5 bases). The CDR3 spans 14 residues. The germline gives CDR1 GTSNPN, CDR2 SVGIG (reference sequence). Trimming pared 1 base from V and 2 bases from J, leaving 12 bases between. The CDR3 loop reads CAWSGSSGTYEQYF. DNA for the CDR3: TGTGCCTGGAGTGGGTCGTCAGGGACCTACGAGCAGTACTTC.

This clone has only one observation. The chain joins TRBV7-6 to TRBJ2-2, with D uncertain. CDR1 SGHVS and CDR2 FNYEAQ come from the germline V gene. Trimming shortened V by 3 bases and J by 7 bases, and 9 bases separated the two germline ends. The CDR3 is 13 residues long. The CDR3 region has the DNA TGTGCCAGCAGCTTTGACGACATCGGGGAGCTGTTTTTT. Its translation: CASSFDDIGELFF.

Only one count was recorded for this clone. The chain is built from TRBV30 and TRBJ2-7; the match to TRBD2 covers 12 bases. The germline gives CDR1 GTSNPN, CDR2 SVGIG (reference sequence). Trimming removed 4 bases from V and 5 bases from J; junction bases left unmatched: 12. This CDR3 has 16 residues. Here the CDR3 DNA reads TGTGCCTGGACCCCGATCCTAGCGGGAGGGCTCCACGAGCAGTACTTC. It translates to CAWTPILAGGLHEQYF.

This clone has a single count. This chain links TRBV15 with TRBJ2-7; no definite D call. V dropped 5 bases and J dropped 5 bases, with 13 bases sitting between them. The CDR3 is made up of 13 amino acids. Per the germline V gene, CDR1 is LNHNV and CDR2 is YYDKDF (reference sequence). The CDR3 bases are TGTGCCACCAGCCCTCCCATGGGCAACGAGCAGTACTTC. This encodes CATSPPMGNEQYF.

The table lists this clone with a few counts. This chain links TRBV7-6 with TRBJ2-7, with TRBD2 as a possible D gene (5 bases). The CDR3 extends over 17 amino acids. Trimming took off 0 bases at V and 5 bases at J, with 20 bases between the two ends. Germline V gene lookup returns CDR1 SGHVS and CDR2 FNYEAQ. This CDR3 reads CASSLASFGSREDEQYF. The CDR3 DNA reads as TGTGCCAGCAGCTTAGCATCGTTTGGGAGTCGAGAGGACGAGCAGTACTTC.

This chain joins TRBV3-1 (or the pseudogene TRBV3-2) and TRBJ2-7; 9 bases map to TRBD2. Germline V gives CDR1 LGHDT, CDR2 YNNKEL (reference sequence). J was trimmed by 7 bases and V by 5 bases; bases with no gene match: 12. The CDR3 totals 15 residues. DNA for the CDR3: TGTGCCAGCAGCTCCAGACTAGCGGATTTACGTGAGCAGTACTTC. It is translated as CASSSRLADLREQYF.

The genes are TRBV28 and TRBJ1-2; D might be TRBD1 (5 bases). The V and J ends lost 5 bases and 5 bases respectively, with 12 bases between them. This CDR3 comprises 13 residues. The V gene's germline CDR1 is MDHEN and CDR2 SYDVKM. The CDR3 region has the DNA TGTGCCAGCAGTACTACAGGAAAGTATGGCTACACCTTC. Its protein is CASSTTGKYGYTF.

This chain joins TRBV18 and TRBJ1-2; D remains unclear. Trimming removed 5 bases at V and 1 base at J, with 8 bases between. This CDR3 is 13 amino acids long. Germline V CDR1 and CDR2: KGHSH, LQKENI. This CDR3 reads CASSLEVNYGYTF. The CDR3 region has the DNA TGTGCCAGCTCATTGGAGGTTAACTATGGCTACACCTTC.

This chain links TRBV28 with TRBJ1-2; TRBD1 agrees at 9 bases. The V gene end was trimmed by 6 bases and the J gene end by 8 bases; junction bases not matched to a gene: 13. The CDR3 extends over 15 amino acids. Germline assignment: CDR1 MDHEN and CDR2 SYDVKM. CDR3 in DNA: TGTGCCAGCAGACCCGAAACAGGGGGCCTCCGGGGCTACACCTTC. This codes for CASRPETGGLRGYTF.

J is TRBJ1-1 and V is TRBV6-2 or TRBV6-3, with D perhaps TRBD1 (6 bases). Between the trimmed V and J ends, which lost 4 bases and 1 base, there was a span of 10 bases. The CDR3 has 14 amino acids. Germline values: CDR1 MNHEY, CDR2 SVGEGT. Written as DNA, the CDR3 is TGTGCCAGCAGTTCAACAGGGTCGAACACTGAAGCTTTCTTT. It codes for CASSSTGSNTEAFF.

The V gene is TRBV6-1, the J gene TRBJ2-7; TRBD2 matches 10 bases. Germline V gene lookup returns CDR1 MNHNS and CDR2 SASEGT. The CDR3 is made up of 15 amino acids. The J segment lost 4 bases and the V segment lost 2 bases, leaving 5 bases of the junction unmatched. The CDR3, as DNA: TGTGCCAGCAGTGAACGGGCTAGCGGGAGTTACGAGCAGTACTTC. It specifies CASSERASGSYEQYF.

The genes are TRBV27 and TRBJ2-2, with D uncertain. The CDR3 spans 13 residues. The germline V gene encodes CDR1 MNHEY and CDR2 SMNVEV (reference sequence). Trimming stripped 6 bases from V and 4 bases from J, with 9 bases between. The CDR3 loop reads CASSRGITGELFF. The CDR3 region has the DNA TGTGCCAGCAGCAGAGGTATCACCGGGGAGCTGTTTTTT.

V is TRBV6-6 and J is TRBJ1-5; 9 bases agree with TRBD1. The CDR3 sequence is 14 residues long. CDR1 and CDR2 (germline): MNHNY, SVGAGI (reference sequence). J gave up 9 bases and V 4 bases, and 7 bases lay outside the gene matches. The CDR3 DNA is TGTGCCAGCAGTTCCCCGGGACAGGGAAGGCCCCAGCATTTT. Residues: CASSSPGQGRPQHF.

The chain couples TRBV11-2 to TRBJ1-1; no definite D call. The V end was cut by 5 bases, the J end by 1 base, with 14 bases between. Germline CDR1 SGHAT, CDR2 FQNNGV. CDR3 length equals 15 residues. The DNA of the CDR3 is TGTGCCAGCAGCCCCTTCCCGTCGGGGAACACTGAAGCTTTCTTT. This gives the protein CASSPFPSGNTEAFF.

The V call is TRBV15, the J call TRBJ2-1; D might be TRBD2 (6 bases). The CDR3 loop spans 17 amino acids. Trimming left V 3 bases short and J 4 bases short, with 19 bases between. Germline CDR1 and CDR2: LNHNV and YYDKDF (reference sequence). CDR3 loop: CATSSPRPEGLYNEQFF. CDR3 coding DNA: TGTGCCACCAGCAGCCCCCGCCCGGAGGGCCTATACAATGAGCAGTTCTTC.

Comment on this clone: Other DNA sequences in this sample translate to the same CDR3. The rearrangement uses TRBV20-1 and TRBJ1-1; no clear D. The CDR3 consists of 11 residues. Germline values: CDR1 DFQATT, CDR2 SNEGSKA (reference sequence). Deletions cut 5 bases from V and 2 bases from J, with 6 bases between. CDR3 region: CSASQNTEAFF. The CDR3 DNA reads TGCAGTGCTTCCCAAAACACTGAAGCTTTCTTT.

The chain couples TRBV28 to TRBJ2-1, with 9 bases aligning to TRBD1. The CDR3 has 15 residues. Germline V gene sequence: CDR1 MDHEN, CDR2 SYDVKM. V shed 5 bases and J 6 bases; nucleotides not matched to a gene: 8. The CDR3 bases are TGTGCCAGCAGTCCTCCGGGACAGGGCCGCAATGAGCAGTTCTTC. Protein product: CASSPPGQGRNEQFF.